This is a list of T cell receptor beta chains from one sample in a study of control samples from healthy donors and cancer patients. TCRdb keeps only in-frame clones here, not all; method: immunoSEQ multiplex PCR. Found here are roughly 120,000 clones, roughly 91% of them singletons; the top ten hold 2% to 3%. The sequencing sample was made of blood. These TCRs come from a woman in her 70s in good health. CDR3s include the opening cysteine and the closing phenylalanine or tryptophan. D genes are given only for firm matches. For some rows the clone size is stated as once, few or many, or as a class when expanded; others skip it.

v_gene	j_gene	abundance	d_gene	CDR3aa	CDR3nt
TRBV5-1	TRBJ2-5	-	-	CASSLQLYQETQYF	TGCGCCAGCAGCTTGCAACTTTACCAAGAGACCCAGTACTTC
TRBV7-9	TRBJ2-1	-	TRBD2	CASRLVGPSGGGFNEQFF	TGTGCCAGCAGATTAGTTGGGCCTAGCGGGGGGGGCTTCAATGAGCAGTTCTTC
TRBV4-3	TRBJ2-2	-	TRBD1	CASSQEFRGWDTGELFF	TGCGCCAGCAGCCAAGAGTTCAGGGGGTGGGACACCGGGGAGCTGTTTTTT
TRBV21-1	TRBJ1-2	-	-	CASSQRGVDYGYTF	TGTGCCAGCAGCCAAAGGGGGGTGGACTATGGCTACACCTTC
TRBV9	TRBJ1-3	-	-	CASSPRTGGNTIYF	TGTGCCAGCAGCCCTCGGACGGGGGGAAACACCATATATTTT
TRBV18	TRBJ1-2	-	-	CASSPQTGGYGYTF	TGTGCCAGCTCACCCCAGACCGGCGGCTATGGCTACACCTTC
TRBV7-9	TRBJ1-5	-	-	CASSQAGYNQPQHF	TGTGCCAGCAGCCAGGCGGGGTACAATCAGCCCCAGCATTTT
TRBV11-2	TRBJ1-2	few	TRBD1	CASSLGGQGVGYTF	TGTGCCAGCAGCTTAGGGGGACAGGGGGTTGGCTACACCTTC
TRBV5-1	TRBJ1-5	once	-	CASSLDRGNQPQHF	TGCGCCAGCAGCTTGGATCGGGGCAATCAGCCCCAGCATTTT
TRBV5-4	TRBJ1-6	-	-	CASSFGVGGVNSPLHF	TGTGCCAGCAGCTTTGGGGTCGGCGGGGTTAATTCACCCCTCCACTTT
TRBV2	TRBJ1-1	-	-	CASSEQGFNTEAFF	TGTGCCAGCAGTGAACAGGGATTTAACACTGAAGCTTTCTTT
TRBV2	TRBJ1-5	-	-	CASREGLGNQPQHF	TGTGCCAGCAGGGAGGGGCTCGGCAATCAGCCCCAGCATTTT
TRBV6-1	TRBJ1-5	few	-	CASSEGQPYSNQPQHF	TGTGCCAGCAGTGAAGGACAGCCTTATAGCAATCAGCCCCAGCATTTT
TRBV7-8	TRBJ2-1	-	-	CASSPPWGDEQFF	TGTGCCAGCAGCCCACCTTGGGGCGATGAGCAGTTCTTC
TRBV9	TRBJ2-2	once	TRBD1	CASSMGQAAATGELFF	TGTGCCAGCAGCATGGGACAGGCGGCGGCCACCGGGGAGCTGTTTTTT